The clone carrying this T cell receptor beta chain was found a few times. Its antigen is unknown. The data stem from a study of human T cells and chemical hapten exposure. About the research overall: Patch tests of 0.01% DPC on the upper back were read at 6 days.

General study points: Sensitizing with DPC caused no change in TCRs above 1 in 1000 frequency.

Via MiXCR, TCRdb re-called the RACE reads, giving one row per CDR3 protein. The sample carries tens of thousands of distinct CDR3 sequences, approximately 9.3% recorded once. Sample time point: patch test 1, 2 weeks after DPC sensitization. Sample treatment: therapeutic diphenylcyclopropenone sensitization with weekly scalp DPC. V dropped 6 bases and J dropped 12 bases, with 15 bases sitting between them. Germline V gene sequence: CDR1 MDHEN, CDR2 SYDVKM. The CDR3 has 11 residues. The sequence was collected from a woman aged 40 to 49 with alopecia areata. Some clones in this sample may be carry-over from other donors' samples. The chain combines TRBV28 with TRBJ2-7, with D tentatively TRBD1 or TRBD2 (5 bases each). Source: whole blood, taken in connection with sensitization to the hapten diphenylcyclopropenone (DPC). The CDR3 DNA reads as TGTGCCAGCAGCGCCGGGACCGGACGGTACTTC. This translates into CASSAGTGRYF. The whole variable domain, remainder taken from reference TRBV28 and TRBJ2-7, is DVKVTQSSRYLVKRTGEKVFLECVQDMDHENMFWYRQDPGLGLRLIYFSYDVKMKEKGDIPEGYSVSREKKERFSLILESASTNQTSMYLCASSAGTGRYFGPGTRLTVT.